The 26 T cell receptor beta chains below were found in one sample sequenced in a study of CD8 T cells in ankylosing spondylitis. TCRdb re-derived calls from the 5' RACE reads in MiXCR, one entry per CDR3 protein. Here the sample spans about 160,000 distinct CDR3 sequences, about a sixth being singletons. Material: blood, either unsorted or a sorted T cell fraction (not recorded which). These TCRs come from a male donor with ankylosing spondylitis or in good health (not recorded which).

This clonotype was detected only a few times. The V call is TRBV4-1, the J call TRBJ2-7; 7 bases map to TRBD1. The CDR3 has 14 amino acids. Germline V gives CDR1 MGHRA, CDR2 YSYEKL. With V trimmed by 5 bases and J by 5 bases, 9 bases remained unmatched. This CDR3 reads CASSIQTGSDEQYF. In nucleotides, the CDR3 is TGCGCCAGCAGCATTCAGACAGGGAGCGACGAGCAGTACTTC.

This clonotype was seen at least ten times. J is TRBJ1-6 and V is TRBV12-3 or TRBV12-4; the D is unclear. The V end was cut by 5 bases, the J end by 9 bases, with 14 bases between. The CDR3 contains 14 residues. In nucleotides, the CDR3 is TGTGCCAGCAGTCCTGTGAAGGTTCCTTCACCCCTCCACTTT. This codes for CASSPVKVPSPLHF.

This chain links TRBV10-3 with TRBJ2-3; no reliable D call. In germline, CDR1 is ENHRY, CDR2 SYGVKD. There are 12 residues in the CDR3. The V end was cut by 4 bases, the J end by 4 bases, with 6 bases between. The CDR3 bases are TGTGCCATCAGTGGGACCGCAGATACGCAGTATTTT. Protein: CAISGTADTQYF.

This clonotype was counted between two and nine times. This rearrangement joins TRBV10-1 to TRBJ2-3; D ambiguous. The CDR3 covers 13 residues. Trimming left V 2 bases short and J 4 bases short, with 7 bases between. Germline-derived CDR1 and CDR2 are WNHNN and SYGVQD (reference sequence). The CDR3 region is CASSERTADTQYF. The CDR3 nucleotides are TGCGCCAGCAGTGAGCGCACGGCAGATACGCAGTATTTT.

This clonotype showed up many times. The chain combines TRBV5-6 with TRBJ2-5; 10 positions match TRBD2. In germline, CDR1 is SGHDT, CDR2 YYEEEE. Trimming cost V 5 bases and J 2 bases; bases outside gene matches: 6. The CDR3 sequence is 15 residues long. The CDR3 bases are TGTGCCAGCAGAAGACTAGCGGGTCGACAAGAGACCCAGTACTTC. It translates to CASRRLAGRQETQYF.

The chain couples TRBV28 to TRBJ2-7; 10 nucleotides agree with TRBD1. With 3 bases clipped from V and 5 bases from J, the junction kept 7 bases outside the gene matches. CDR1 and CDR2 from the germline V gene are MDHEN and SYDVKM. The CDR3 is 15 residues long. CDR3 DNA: TGTGCCAGCAGTTTGGGGGGACAGGGGTCCAACGAGCAGTACTTC. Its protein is CASSLGGQGSNEQYF.

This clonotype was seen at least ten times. The CDR3 region is CASSLGGDSGELFF. Written as DNA, the CDR3 is TGTGCCAGCAGTTTAGGAGGGGACAGCGGGGAGCTGTTTTTT. V is TRBV12-3 or TRBV12-4 and J is TRBJ2-2, with 7 nucleotides matching TRBD1. The junction had 3 bases not matched to a gene; V was cut back by 1 base and J by 7 bases. The CDR3 is 14 residues long.

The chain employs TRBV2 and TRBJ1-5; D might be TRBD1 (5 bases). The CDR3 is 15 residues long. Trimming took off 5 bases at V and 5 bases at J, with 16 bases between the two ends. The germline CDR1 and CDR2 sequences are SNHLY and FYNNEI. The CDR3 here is CASSSLGPRYQPQHF. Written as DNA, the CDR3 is TGTGCCAGCAGTAGTTTGGGACCGAGATATCAGCCCCAGCATTTT.

The CDR3 spells CASSMPGNTEAFF. The CDR3 DNA sequence: TGTGCCAGTAGTATGCCCGGGAACACTGAAGCTTTCTTT. The rearrangement joins TRBV19 to TRBJ1-1; no clear D. The V gene lost 3 bases and the J gene lost 1 base, with 6 bases spanning the gap. CDR1 is LNHDA and CDR2 is SQIVND in the germline V gene (reference sequence). The CDR3 is made up of 13 amino acids.

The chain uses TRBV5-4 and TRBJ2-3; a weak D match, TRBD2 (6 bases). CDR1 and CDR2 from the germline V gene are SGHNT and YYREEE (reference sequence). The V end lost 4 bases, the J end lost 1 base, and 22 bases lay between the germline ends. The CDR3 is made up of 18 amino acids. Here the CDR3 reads CASSPPPWQGGGTDTQYF. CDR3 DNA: TGTGCCAGCAGCCCTCCCCCATGGCAGGGCGGGGGCACAGATACGCAGTATTTT.

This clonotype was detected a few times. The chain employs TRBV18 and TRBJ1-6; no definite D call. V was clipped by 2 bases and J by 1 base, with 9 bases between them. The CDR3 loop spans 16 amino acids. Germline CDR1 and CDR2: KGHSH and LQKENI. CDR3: CASSPRADSYNSPLHF. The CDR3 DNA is TGTGCCAGCTCACCAAGGGCGGATTCCTATAATTCACCCCTCCACTTT. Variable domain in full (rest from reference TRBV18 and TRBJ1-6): NAGVMQNPRHLVRRRGQEARLRCSPMKGHSHVYWYRQLPEEGLKFMVYLQKENIIDESGMPKERFSAEFPKEGPSILRIQQVVRGDSAAYFCASSPRADSYNSPLHFGNGTRLTVT.

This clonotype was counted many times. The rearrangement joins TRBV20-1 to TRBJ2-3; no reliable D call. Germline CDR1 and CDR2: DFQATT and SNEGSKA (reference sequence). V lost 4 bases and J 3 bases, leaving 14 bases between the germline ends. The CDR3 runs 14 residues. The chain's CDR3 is CSATPSGATDTQYF. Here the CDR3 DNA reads TGCAGTGCTACCCCGTCCGGCGCGACAGATACGCAGTATTTT.

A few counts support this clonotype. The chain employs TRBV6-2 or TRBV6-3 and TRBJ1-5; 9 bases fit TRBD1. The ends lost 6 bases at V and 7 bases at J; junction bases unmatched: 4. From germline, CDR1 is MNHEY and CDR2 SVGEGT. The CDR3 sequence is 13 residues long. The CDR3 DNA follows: TGTGCCAGCAGGGACAGGGGAGGCCAGCCCCAGCATTTT. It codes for CASRDRGGQPQHF.

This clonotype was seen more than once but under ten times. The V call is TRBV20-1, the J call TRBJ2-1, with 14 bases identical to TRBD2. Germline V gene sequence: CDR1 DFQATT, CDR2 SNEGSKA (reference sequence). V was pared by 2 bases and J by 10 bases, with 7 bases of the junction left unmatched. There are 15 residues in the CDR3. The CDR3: CSARRGLAGDREQFF. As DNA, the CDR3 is TGCAGTGCTAGAAGGGGACTAGCGGGAGATCGGGAGCAGTTCTTC.

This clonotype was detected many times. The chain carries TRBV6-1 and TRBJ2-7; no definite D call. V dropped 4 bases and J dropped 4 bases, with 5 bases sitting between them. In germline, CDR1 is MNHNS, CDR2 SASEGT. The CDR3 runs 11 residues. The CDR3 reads CASSVSYEQYF. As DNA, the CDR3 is TGTGCCAGCAGTGTCTCTTACGAGCAGTACTTC.

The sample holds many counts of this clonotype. CDR3 coding DNA: TGTGCCAGCAGCTTACGCCCCAGGACTAGCGGGAGTTACGAGCAGTACTTC. Encoded protein: CASSLRPRTSGSYEQYF. J is TRBJ2-7 and V is TRBV13, with TRBD2 matching over 13 bases. Germline V gene lookup returns CDR1 PRHDT and CDR2 FYEKMQ (reference sequence). The CDR3 runs to 17 residues. With V trimmed by 2 bases and J by 4 bases, 8 bases remained unmatched.

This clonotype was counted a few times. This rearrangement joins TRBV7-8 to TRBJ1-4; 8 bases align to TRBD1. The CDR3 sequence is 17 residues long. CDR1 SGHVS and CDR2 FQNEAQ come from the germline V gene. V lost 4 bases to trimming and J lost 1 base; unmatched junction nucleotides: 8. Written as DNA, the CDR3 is TGTGCCAGCAGCTCCTACCTCAGGGGGCGAACTAATGAAAAACTGTTTTTT. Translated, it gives CASSSYLRGRTNEKLFF.

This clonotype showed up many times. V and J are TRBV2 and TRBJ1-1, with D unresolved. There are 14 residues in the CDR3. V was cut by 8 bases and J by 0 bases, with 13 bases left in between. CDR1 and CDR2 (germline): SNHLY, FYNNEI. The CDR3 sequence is CASCPGPMNTEAFF. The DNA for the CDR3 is TGTGCCAGCTGTCCAGGCCCCATGAACACTGAAGCTTTCTTT.

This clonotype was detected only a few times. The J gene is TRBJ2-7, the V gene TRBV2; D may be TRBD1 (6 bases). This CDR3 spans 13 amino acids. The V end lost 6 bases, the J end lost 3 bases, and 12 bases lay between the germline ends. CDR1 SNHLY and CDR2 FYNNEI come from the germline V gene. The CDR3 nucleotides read TGTGCCAGCAGGCTGGACAGTCACTACGAGCAGTACTTC. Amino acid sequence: CASRLDSHYEQYF.

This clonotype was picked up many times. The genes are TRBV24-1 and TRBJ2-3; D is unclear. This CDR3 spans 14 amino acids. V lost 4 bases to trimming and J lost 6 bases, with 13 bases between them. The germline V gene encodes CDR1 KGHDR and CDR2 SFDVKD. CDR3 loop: CATSEVTSTDTQYF. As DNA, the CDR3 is TGTGCCACCAGTGAGGTGACATCAACGGATACGCAGTATTTT.

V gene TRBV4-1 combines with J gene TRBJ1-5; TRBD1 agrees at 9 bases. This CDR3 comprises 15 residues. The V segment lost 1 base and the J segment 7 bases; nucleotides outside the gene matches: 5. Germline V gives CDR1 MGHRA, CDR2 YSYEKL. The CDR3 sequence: CASSQVGTGLQPQHF. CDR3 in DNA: TGCGCCAGCAGCCAAGTCGGGACAGGGTTACAGCCCCAGCATTTT.

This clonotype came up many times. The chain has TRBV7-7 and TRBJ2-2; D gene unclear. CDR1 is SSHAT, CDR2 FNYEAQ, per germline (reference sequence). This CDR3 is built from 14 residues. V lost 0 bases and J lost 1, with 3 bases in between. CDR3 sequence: CASSLARNTGELFF. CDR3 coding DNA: TGTGCCAGCAGCTTAGCCCGGAACACCGGGGAGCTGTTTTTT.

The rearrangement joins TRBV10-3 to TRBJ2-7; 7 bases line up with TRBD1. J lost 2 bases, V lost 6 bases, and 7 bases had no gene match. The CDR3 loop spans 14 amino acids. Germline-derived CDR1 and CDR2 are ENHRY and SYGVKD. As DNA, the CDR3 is TGTGCCATCAGCCCCGGACAGGCGACCTACGAGCAGTACTTC. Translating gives CAISPGQATYEQYF.

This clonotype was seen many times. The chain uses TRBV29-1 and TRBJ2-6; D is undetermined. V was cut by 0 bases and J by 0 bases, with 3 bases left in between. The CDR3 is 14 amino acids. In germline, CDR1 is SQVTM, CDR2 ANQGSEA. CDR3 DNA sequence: TGCAGCGTTGAAGATCTCTCTGGGGCCAACGTCCTGACTTTC. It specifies CSVEDLSGANVLTF.

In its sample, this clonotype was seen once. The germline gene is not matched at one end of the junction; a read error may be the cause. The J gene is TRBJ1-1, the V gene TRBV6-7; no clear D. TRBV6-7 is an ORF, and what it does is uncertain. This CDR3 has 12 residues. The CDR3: CASSSGSRATFF. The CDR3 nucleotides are TGTGCCAGTAGTTCCGGGAGTAGGGCGACTTTCTTT.

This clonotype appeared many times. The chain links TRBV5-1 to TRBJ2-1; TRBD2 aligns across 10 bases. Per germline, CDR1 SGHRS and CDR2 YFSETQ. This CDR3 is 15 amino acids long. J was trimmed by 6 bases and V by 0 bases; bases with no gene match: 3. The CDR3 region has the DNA TGCGCCAGCAGCTTGGAACTAGCGGGAATCAATGAGCAGTTCTTC. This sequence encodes CASSLELAGINEQFF.